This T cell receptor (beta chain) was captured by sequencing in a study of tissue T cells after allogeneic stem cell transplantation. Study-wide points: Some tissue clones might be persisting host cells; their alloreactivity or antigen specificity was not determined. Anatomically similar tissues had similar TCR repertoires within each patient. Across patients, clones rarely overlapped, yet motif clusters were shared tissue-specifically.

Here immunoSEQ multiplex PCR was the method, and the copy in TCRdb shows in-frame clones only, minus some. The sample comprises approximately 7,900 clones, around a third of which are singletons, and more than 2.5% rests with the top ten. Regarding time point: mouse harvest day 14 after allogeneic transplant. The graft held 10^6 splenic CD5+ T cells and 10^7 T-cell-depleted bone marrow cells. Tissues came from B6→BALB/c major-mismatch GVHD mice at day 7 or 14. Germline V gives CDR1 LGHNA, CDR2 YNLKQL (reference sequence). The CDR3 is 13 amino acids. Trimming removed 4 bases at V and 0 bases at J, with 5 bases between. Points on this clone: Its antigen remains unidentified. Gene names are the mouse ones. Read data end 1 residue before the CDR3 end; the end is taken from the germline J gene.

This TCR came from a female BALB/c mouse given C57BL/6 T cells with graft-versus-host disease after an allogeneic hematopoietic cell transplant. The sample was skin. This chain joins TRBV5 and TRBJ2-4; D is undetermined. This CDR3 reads CASSLLSQNTLYF. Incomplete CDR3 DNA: TGTGCCAGCAGCCTCCTTAGTCAAAACACCTTGTAC.